This TCR beta chain derives from a study of blood T cell repertoires in COVID-19. Study-level background: Sites across the United States, Italy and Spain contributed samples from acute and convalescent COVID-19. The analysed material was cDNA or gDNA that came from T cells, B-cell-depleted T cells, or PBMCs.

The CDR3 has 15 amino acids. Germline loops: CDR1 DFQATT, CDR2 SNEGSKA (reference sequence). Trimming stripped 3 bases from V and 0 bases from J, with 15 bases between. Authors' data handling: Estimation of nucleated cell counts relied on the amplification of reference gene primers. Using immunoSEQ multiplex PCR, the repertoire was profiled, and TCRdb retains in-frame clones only, with some absent. D and trimming come from the DNA, and the V and J calls and clone size come from that table. The table shows about 200,000 clones, with 65% to 85% occurring only once. The clonotype comes from a woman aged 80 or older with acute or convalescent COVID-19. V is TRBV20-1 and J is TRBJ2-7, with a weak D call TRBD1 (5 bases). Source material: peripheral blood. The CDR3 is CSASTPWGHSYEQYF. In DNA, the CDR3 is TGCAGTGCTAGTACCCCTTGGGGCCACTCCTACGAGCAGTACTTC.